A selection of T cell receptor beta chains follows, all from one sample in a study of beta chain features in type 1 diabetes. The repertoire was sequenced with immunoSEQ multiplex PCR; TCRdb's copy has only in-frame clones and lacks some. The data show fewer than 500,000 clones, more than 11% seen once. Input material: naive CD4+ T cells from blood. These receptors were taken from a young man in good health. The CDR3 runs from the conserved cysteine through the conserved F or W. Fields, in order: V gene, D gene, J gene, clone size, CDR3 DNA, CDR3 protein. The D gene is left open where the match is weak. Where a row states a size, it is once, few, many or the class of an expanded clone; other rows omit it.

TRBV30	.	TRBJ2-1	.	TGTGCCTGGAGTGTACCAGGTCTTCAGAATGAGCAGTTCTTC	CAWSVPGLQNEQFF
TRBV2	TRBD1	TRBJ2-6	once	TGTGCCAGCAGCACCGGGGACAGGCTACGCTCTGGGGCCAACGTCCTGACTTTC	CASSTGDRLRSGANVLTF
TRBV7-2	.	TRBJ2-5	few	TGTGCCAGCAGAGACGGAGGCCAGGGGCGGCAAGAGACCCAGTACTTC	CASRDGGQGRQETQYF
TRBV9	.	TRBJ1-3	.	TGTGCCAGCAGCGTTTGGGGGGAAGGAAACACCATATATTTT	CASSVWGEGNTIYF
TRBV2	.	TRBJ2-3	few	TGTGCCAGCAGTGCGAGGGCAGATACGCAGTATTTT	CASSARADTQYF
TRBV27	.	TRBJ2-5	.	TGTGCCAGCAGTCCCAACCGACAGGCGGAGACCCAGTACTTC	CASSPNRQAETQYF
TRBV6-5	.	TRBJ2-5	.	TGTGCCAGCAGTTACTCGAACCAGGGAGCATTGCAGACCCAGTACTTC	CASSYSNQGALQTQYF
TRBV9	TRBD2	TRBJ2-5	few	TGTGCCAGCAGCCCCAGAGGGATAGCGGGCTTAGGGACCCAGTACTTC	CASSPRGIAGLGTQYF
TRBV5-4	TRBD2	TRBJ2-1	.	TGTGCCAGCATCTCAAGCGGGAGCGGGCGGGAGCAGTTCTTC	CASISSGSGREQFF
TRBV7-9	.	TRBJ2-3	few	TGTGCCAGCAGCTTCTCCGGGCCCTGGGGCGCAGATACGCAGTATTTT	CASSFSGPWGADTQYF
TRBV30	.	TRBJ1-1	few	TGTGCCTGGAGTCCTCTGTGGAAAATGAACACTGAAGCTTTCTTT	CAWSPLWKMNTEAFF
TRBV7-9	TRBD2	TRBJ2-3	.	TGTGCCAGCAGCGATCCCACTAGCGGGAGGGCCGTTAGAGATACGCAGTATTTT	CASSDPTSGRAVRDTQYF
TRBV9	.	TRBJ1-1	.	TGTGCCAGCAGCGTAGCCCCTACAGGGAACACTGAAGCTTTCTTT	CASSVAPTGNTEAFF
TRBV29-1	TRBD2	TRBJ2-5	.	TGCAGCGAATTACTAGCGGGGGGCGGTCAAGAGACCCAGTACTTC	CSELLAGGGQETQYF
TRBV6-1	.	TRBJ2-5	.	TGTGCCAGCTTGAGGGACACCGTGGAGACCCAGTACTTC	CASLRDTVETQYF
TRBV27	.	TRBJ1-1	few	TGTGCCAGCAGTCCAGGAACGACGAACACTGAAGCTTTCTTT	CASSPGTTNTEAFF
TRBV18	TRBD1	TRBJ1-4	few	TGTGCCAGCTCACCACGGGACAGCGAAAAACTGTTTTTT	CASSPRDSEKLFF
TRBV4-3	TRBD2	TRBJ2-1	few	TGCGCCAGCAGCCAAGAGGGACTAGCGGGCAATGAGCAGTTCTTC	CASSQEGLAGNEQFF
TRBV10-3	.	TRBJ2-3	many	TGTGCCATCAGTGAAGTAGATACGCAGTATTTT	CAISEVDTQYF
TRBV7-9	TRBD1	TRBJ2-1	.	TGTGCCAGCAGCACCTCGACAGGGAGCTCCTACAATGAGCAGTTCTTC	CASSTSTGSSYNEQFF
TRBV7-2	TRBD2	TRBJ2-5	.	TGTGCCAGCAGCTTAAGTACGGGGGGGTGGAAGACCCAGTACTTC	CASSLSTGGWKTQYF
TRBV30	TRBD1	TRBJ1-1	few	TGTGCCTGGAGTCGGGACAGGCGCCCGGATGAAGCTTTCTTT	CAWSRDRRPDEAFF
TRBV15	.	TRBJ2-5	few	TGTGCCACCAGCAGAGAACCCCGCCGGACCGGGGAGACCCAGTACTTC	CATSREPRRTGETQYF